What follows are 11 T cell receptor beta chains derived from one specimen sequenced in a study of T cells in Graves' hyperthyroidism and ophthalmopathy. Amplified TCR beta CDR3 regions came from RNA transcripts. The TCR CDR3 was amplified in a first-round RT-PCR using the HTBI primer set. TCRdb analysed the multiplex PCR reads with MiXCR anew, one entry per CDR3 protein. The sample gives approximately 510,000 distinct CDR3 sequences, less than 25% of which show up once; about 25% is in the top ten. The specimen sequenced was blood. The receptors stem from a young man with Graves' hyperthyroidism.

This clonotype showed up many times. CDR3 protein: CASGTGSGNTEAFF. CDR3 in DNA: TGTGCCAGCGGGACAGGGTCTGGGAACACTGAAGCTTTCTTT. This chain uses TRBV19 with TRBJ1-1, with 9 bases that match TRBD1. CDR1 LNHDA and CDR2 SQIVND come from the germline V gene (reference sequence). V dropped 9 bases and J dropped 1; count of bases not matched to a gene: 6. The CDR3 runs 14 residues.

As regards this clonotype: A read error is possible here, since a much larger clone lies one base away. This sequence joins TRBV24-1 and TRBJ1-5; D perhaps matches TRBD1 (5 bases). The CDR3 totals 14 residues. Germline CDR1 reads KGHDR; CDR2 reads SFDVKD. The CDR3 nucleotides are TGTGTCACCAGTGCAGGGATACGGGGAGAGCCCCAGCATTTT. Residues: CVTSAGIRGEPQHF.

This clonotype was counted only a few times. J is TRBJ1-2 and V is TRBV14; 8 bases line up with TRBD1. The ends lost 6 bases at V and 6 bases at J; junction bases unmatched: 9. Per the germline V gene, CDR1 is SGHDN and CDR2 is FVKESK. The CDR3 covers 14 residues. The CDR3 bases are TGTGCCAGCAGTCCGCGGGCAGGGGGCCATGGCTACACCTTC. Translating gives CASSPRAGGHGYTF. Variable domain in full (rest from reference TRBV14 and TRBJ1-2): EAGVTQFPSHSVIEKGQTVTLRCDPISGHDNLYWYRRVMGKEIKFLLHFVKESKQDESGMPNNRFLAERTGGTYSTLKVQPAELEDSGVYFCASSPRAGGHGYTFGSGTRLTVV.

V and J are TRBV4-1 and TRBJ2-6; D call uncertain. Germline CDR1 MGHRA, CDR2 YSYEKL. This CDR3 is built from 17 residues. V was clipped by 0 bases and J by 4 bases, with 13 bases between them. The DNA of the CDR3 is TGCGCCAGCAGCCAAGAGGTATGGCGCCGAGGGGCCAACGTCCTGACTTTC. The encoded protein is CASSQEVWRRGANVLTF.

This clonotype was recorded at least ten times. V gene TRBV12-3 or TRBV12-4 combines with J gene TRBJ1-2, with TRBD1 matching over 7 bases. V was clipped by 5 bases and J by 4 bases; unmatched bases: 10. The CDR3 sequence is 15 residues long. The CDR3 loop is CASSLGTAEFYGYTF. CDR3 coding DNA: TGTGCCAGCAGTCTTGGGACAGCCGAGTTCTATGGCTACACCTTC.

CDR3 protein: CAIGAQLQETQYF. The CDR3 DNA follows: TGTGCCATCGGGGCACAGCTCCAAGAGACCCAGTACTTC. This chain joins TRBV10-3 and TRBJ2-5; tentatively, D is TRBD1 (5 bases). V lost 8 bases and J lost 1, with 11 bases in between. Germline assignment: CDR1 ENHRY and CDR2 SYGVKD. This CDR3 has 13 residues.

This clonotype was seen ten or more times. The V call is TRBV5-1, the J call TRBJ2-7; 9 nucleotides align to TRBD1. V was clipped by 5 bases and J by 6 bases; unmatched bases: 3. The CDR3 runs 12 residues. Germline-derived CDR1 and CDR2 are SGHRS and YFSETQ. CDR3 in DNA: TGCGCCAGCAGGGTGGACAGGGGCGAGCAGTACTTC. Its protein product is CASRVDRGEQYF.

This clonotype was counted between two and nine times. Here the CDR3 reads CASSTSGSPTLHF. CDR3 coding DNA: TGTGCCAGCAGTACCTCGGGCAGCCCGACCCTCCACTTT. V gene TRBV27 combines with J gene TRBJ1-6; no firm D call. Germline CDR1 MNHEY, CDR2 SMNVEV (reference sequence). The CDR3 loop spans 13 amino acids. Trimming removed 5 bases at V and 14 bases at J, with 16 bases between.

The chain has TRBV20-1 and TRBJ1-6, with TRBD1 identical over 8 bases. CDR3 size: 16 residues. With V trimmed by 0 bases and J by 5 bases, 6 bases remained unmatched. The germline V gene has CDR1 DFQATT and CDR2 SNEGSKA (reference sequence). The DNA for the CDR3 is TGCAGTGCTAGAGATTGGACAGGGCCCAATAATTCACCCCTCCACTTT. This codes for CSARDWTGPNNSPLHF.

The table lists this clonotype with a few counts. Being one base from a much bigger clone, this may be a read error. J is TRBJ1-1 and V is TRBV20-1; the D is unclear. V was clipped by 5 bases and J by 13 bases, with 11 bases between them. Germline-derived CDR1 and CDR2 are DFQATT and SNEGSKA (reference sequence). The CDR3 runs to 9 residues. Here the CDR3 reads CSALGRVFF. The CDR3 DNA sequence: TGCAGTGCTCTTGGACGGGTTTTCTTT.

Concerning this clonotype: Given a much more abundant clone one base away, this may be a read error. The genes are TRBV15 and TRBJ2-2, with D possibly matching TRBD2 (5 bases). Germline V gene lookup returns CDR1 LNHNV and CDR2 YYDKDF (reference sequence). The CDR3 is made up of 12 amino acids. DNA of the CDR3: TGTGCCACCAGCTTCCAGACCGGGGAGCTGTTGTTT. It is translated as CATSFQTGELLF.